A single sample gave rise to the 10 T cell receptor beta chains below, sequenced in a study of blood T cell repertoires in COVID-19. Generated by immunoSEQ multiplex PCR, the TCRdb table keeps only in-frame clones and is missing some. This table holds roughly 240,000 clones, around 82% found once. Sequenced: PBMCs or T cells enriched from blood (not recorded which). The origin of the receptors is a woman between 35 and 50 years old who had been exposed to COVID-19.

The CDR3 coding sequence is TGTGCCAGCAGCCTCCATAAGCCCCAAGAGACCCAGTACTTC. It specifies CASSLHKPQETQYF. This chain joins TRBV21-1 and TRBJ2-5; TRBD2 reflects the table's D call only, with no check against the DNA. TRBV21-1 is listed as a pseudogene. There are 14 residues in the CDR3.

This clone has only one observation. The V call is TRBV12-3 or TRBV12-4, the J call TRBJ1-4; no firm D call. The CDR3 extends over 13 amino acids. Trimming removed 4 bases at V and 7 bases at J, with 10 bases between. The CDR3: CASSSRSTEKLFF. CDR3 nucleotide sequence: TGTGCCAGCAGTTCCAGGTCCACTGAAAAACTGTTTTTT.

V usage is TRBV5-4 and J usage is TRBJ2-5; TRBD1 matches at 8 bases. The CDR3 consists of 13 residues. Germline loops: CDR1 SGHNT, CDR2 YYREEE (reference sequence). J gave up 5 bases and V 3 bases, and 3 bases lay outside the gene matches. The chain's CDR3 is CASSSTGGETQYF. The CDR3 DNA is TGTGCCAGCAGCTCCACAGGGGGGGAGACCCAGTACTTC.

J is TRBJ1-1 and V is TRBV5-1; 7 bases map to TRBD1. The CDR3 consists of 13 residues. V was pared by 2 bases and J by 11 bases, with 9 bases of the junction left unmatched. CDR1 SGHRS and CDR2 YFSETQ come from the germline V gene. CDR3 amino acids: CASSLGTAQGAFF. The CDR3 DNA reads as TGCGCCAGCAGCTTAGGGACAGCCCAGGGGGCTTTCTTT.

This chain uses TRBV5-6 with TRBJ1-2, with 9 bases lining up with TRBD1. Per the germline V gene, CDR1 is SGHDT and CDR2 is YYEEEE. CDR3 length: 14 amino acids. Germline trimming cut 4 bases from V and 6 bases from J; bases unmatched to any gene: 7. CDR3: CASSPGTGTHGYTF. CDR3 nucleotide sequence: TGTGCCAGCAGCCCCGGGACAGGGACGCATGGCTACACCTTC. Full variable domain (remainder filled in from reference TRBV5-6 and TRBJ1-2): DAGVTQSPTHLIKTRGQQVTLRCSPKSGHDTVSWYQQALGQGPQFIFQYYEEEERQRGNFPDRFSGHQFPNYSSELNVNALLLGDSALYLCASSPGTGTHGYTFGSGTRLTVV.

V gene TRBV28 combines with J gene TRBJ2-7, with 7 bases that match TRBD2. The trim removed 6 bases at V and 7 bases at J, leaving 21 bases unmatched. Looked up from germline, CDR1 is MDHEN and CDR2 is SYDVKM. The CDR3 length is 17 residues. The CDR3 region has the DNA TGTGCCAGCAGAGTTCCTGGGGGAGGGACCATCCTACGGGAGCAGTACTTC. As protein: CASRVPGGGTILREQYF.

The chain uses TRBV28 and TRBJ1-4, with TRBD1 matching 10 bases. V was pared by 2 bases and J by 4 bases, with 13 bases of the junction left unmatched. This CDR3 spans 19 amino acids. CDR1 and CDR2 (germline): MDHEN, SYDVKM. The CDR3 sequence: CASSLGGTGAGYGNEKLFF. DNA of the CDR3: TGTGCCAGCAGTTTAGGCGGGACAGGGGCAGGGTATGGTAATGAAAAACTGTTTTTT.

In its sample, this clone was seen a few times. The V and J genes are TRBV5-1 and TRBJ2-1, with 8 bases matching TRBD1. The CDR3 runs 16 residues. Looked up from germline, CDR1 is SGHRS and CDR2 is YFSETQ. Losses at the gene ends were 2 bases for V and 0 bases for J; bases not matched to a gene: 4. The CDR3 sequence is CASSFRQGSSYNEQFF. The CDR3 DNA sequence: TGCGCCAGCAGCTTTCGACAGGGGAGCTCCTACAATGAGCAGTTCTTC.

The V call is TRBV21-1, the J call TRBJ1-2; TRBD1 reflects the table's D call only, with no check against the DNA. TRBV21-1 is noted as a pseudogene. The CDR3 is made up of 13 amino acids. The CDR3 bases are TGTGCCAGCAGCATCCAGGGGACGGGGGGCTACACCTTC. It encodes CASSIQGTGGYTF.

This clone turned up a few times. The rearrangement uses TRBV19 and TRBJ2-1, with 12 bases aligning to TRBD1. After removal of 4 bases from V and 4 bases from J, the junction contained 8 bases not matched to a gene. The germline CDR1 and CDR2 sequences are LNHDA and SQIVND (reference sequence). CDR3 size: 17 residues. DNA for the CDR3: TGTGCCAGTAGTAGCCGGGACAGGGGGCGGGGATACAATGAGCAGTTCTTC. Protein product: CASSSRDRGRGYNEQFF.